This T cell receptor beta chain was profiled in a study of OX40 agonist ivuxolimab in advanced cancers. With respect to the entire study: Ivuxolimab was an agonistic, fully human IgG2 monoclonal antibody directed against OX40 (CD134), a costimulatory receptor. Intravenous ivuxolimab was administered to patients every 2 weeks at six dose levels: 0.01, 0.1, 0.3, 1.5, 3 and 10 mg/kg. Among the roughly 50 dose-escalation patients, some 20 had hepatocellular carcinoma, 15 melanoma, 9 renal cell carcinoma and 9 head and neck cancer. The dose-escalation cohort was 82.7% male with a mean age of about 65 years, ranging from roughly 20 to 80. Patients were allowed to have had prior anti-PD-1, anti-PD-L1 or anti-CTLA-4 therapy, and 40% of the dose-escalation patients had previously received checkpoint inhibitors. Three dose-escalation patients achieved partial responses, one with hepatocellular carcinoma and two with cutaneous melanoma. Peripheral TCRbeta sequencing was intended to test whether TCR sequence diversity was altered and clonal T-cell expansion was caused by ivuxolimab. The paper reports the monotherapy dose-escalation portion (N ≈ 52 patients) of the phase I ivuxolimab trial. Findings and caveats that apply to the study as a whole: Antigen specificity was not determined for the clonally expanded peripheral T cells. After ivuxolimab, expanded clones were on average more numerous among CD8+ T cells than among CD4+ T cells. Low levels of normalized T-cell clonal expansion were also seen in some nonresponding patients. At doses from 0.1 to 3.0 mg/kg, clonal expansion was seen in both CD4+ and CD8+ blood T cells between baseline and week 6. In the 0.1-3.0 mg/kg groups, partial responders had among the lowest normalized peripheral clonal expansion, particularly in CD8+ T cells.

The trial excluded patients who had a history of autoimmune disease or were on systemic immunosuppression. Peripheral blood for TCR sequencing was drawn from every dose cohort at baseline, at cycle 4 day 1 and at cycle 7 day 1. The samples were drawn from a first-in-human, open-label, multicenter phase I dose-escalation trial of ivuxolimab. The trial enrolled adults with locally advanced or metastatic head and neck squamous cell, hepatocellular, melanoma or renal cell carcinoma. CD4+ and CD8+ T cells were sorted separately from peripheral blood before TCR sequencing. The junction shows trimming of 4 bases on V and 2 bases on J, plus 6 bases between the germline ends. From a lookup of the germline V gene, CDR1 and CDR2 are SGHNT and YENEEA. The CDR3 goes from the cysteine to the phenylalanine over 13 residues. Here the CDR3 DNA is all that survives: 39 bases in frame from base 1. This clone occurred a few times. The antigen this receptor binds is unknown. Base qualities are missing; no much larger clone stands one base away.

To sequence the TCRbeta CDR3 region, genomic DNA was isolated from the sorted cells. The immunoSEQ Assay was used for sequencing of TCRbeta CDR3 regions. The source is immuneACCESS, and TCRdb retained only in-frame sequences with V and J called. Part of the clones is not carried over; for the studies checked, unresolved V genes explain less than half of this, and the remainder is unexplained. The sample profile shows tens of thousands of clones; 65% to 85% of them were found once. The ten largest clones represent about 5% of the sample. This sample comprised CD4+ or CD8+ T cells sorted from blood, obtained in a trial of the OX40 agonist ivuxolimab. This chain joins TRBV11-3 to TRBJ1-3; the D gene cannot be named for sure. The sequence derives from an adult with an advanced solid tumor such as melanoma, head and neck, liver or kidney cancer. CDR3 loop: CASSSLPGNTIYF. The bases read TGTGCCAGCAGCTCCCTACCTGGAAACACCATATATTTT.